Each of the 24 T cell receptor beta chains below was sequenced from the same sample in a study of blood T cell repertoires in COVID-19. Sequenced by immunoSEQ multiplex PCR; TCRdb stores in-frame clones only, minus some. This sample has about 220,000 clones, with roughly four fifths found just once. Sequenced input: peripheral blood. Every receptor here comes from a woman in her 70s with acute or convalescent COVID-19.

The chain recombines TRBV4-3 with TRBJ2-7; D may be TRBD2 (5 bases). Trimming took off 1 base at V and 6 bases at J, with 13 bases between the two ends. Germline V gene data show CDR1 as LGHNA and CDR2 as YSLEER. The CDR3 totals 14 residues. DNA of the CDR3: TGCGCCAGCAGCCAAGGCGGCCGGGGTGGCGAGCAGTACTTC. Translated, it gives CASSQGGRGGEQYF.

This clone was observed a single time. V is TRBV2 and J is TRBJ2-2; TRBD1 matches at 8 bases. This CDR3 spans 16 amino acids. The ends lost 4 bases at V and 2 bases at J; junction bases unmatched: 6. CDR1 and CDR2 (germline): SNHLY, FYNNEI. The CDR3 spells CASSVRQGTNTGELFF. CDR3 nucleotide sequence: TGTGCCAGCAGTGTGAGACAGGGGACAAACACCGGGGAGCTGTTTTTT.

This sequence joins TRBV29-1 and TRBJ1-5; D unresolved. CDR1 is SQVTM, CDR2 ANQGSEA, per germline. V shed 4 bases and J shed 2 bases, with 9 bases lying between them. The CDR3 runs 13 residues. Here the CDR3 reads CSVGDGGNQPQHF. CDR3 nucleotide sequence: TGCAGCGTTGGTGACGGGGGCAATCAGCCCCAGCATTTT.

The J gene is TRBJ2-1, the V gene TRBV5-6, with a weak D call TRBD2 (6 bases). The germline V and J ends were trimmed by 4 bases and 4 bases, with 12 bases remaining between them. There are 14 residues in the CDR3. Germline assignment: CDR1 SGHDT and CDR2 YYEEEE. The CDR3 region is CASSHFSGYNEQFF. The CDR3 DNA reads TGTGCCAGCAGCCATTTTAGCGGTTACAATGAGCAGTTCTTC.

V is TRBV11-3 and J is TRBJ1-1; no clear D gene. Germline V CDR1 and CDR2: SGHNT, YENEEA. V was cut by 0 bases and J by 1 base, with 6 bases left in between. CDR3 length equals 14 residues. CDR3 loop: CASSLDRGNTEAFF. The CDR3 bases are TGTGCCAGCAGCTTAGATCGCGGGAACACTGAAGCTTTCTTT.

This chain joins TRBV24-1 and TRBJ1-1, with unresolved D. This CDR3 has 13 amino acids. In germline, CDR1 is KGHDR, CDR2 SFDVKD. The V gene lost 0 bases and the J gene lost 7 bases, with 8 bases spanning the gap. The CDR3 loop is CATSDLSGYEAFF. Here the CDR3 DNA reads TGTGCCACCAGTGATTTGAGCGGCTATGAAGCTTTCTTT.

Remarks on this clone: The identical CDR3 is also encoded by other nucleotide sequences in the sample. The rearrangement uses TRBV18 and TRBJ1-1; 7 bases agree with TRBD1. J was trimmed by 1 base and V by 5 bases; bases with no gene match: 1. This CDR3 spans 13 amino acids. CDR1 and CDR2 (germline): KGHSH, LQKENI. DNA for the CDR3: TGTGCCAGCTCAGGGACAGCGAACACTGAAGCTTTCTTT. Encoded protein: CASSGTANTEAFF.

V is TRBV4-2 and J is TRBJ2-3; TRBD2 matches 10 bases. The V and J ends lost 1 base and 2 bases, in that order; junction bases with no gene match: 3. Germline V gene sequence: CDR1 LGHNA, CDR2 YNFKEQ. This CDR3 is built from 16 residues. The CDR3 loop reads CASSQGTSGSTDTQYF. The CDR3 bases are TGTGCCAGCAGCCAAGGGACTAGCGGTTCCACAGATACGCAGTATTTT.

The gene calls are TRBV11-2 and TRBJ2-5, with 8 bases lining up with TRBD1. Germline CDR1 is SGHAT and CDR2 is FQNNGV. The CDR3 extends over 15 amino acids. The V segment lost 5 bases and the J segment 5 bases; nucleotides outside the gene matches: 10. CDR3 nucleotides: TGTGCCAGCAGCCCTTCCTCAGGGGGCAGGGAGACCCAGTACTTC. Translating gives CASSPSSGGRETQYF. The entire variable domain, with the rest obtained from reference TRBV11-2 and TRBJ2-5, is as follows: EAGVAQSPRYKIIEKRQSVAFWCNPISGHATLYWYQQILGQGPKLLIQFQNNGVVDDSQLPKDRFSAERLKGVDSTLKIQPAKLEDSAVYLCASSPSSGGRETQYFGPGTRLLVL.

This chain connects TRBV7-9 to TRBJ1-2; D not resolved. V lost 6 bases and J 8 bases, leaving 10 bases between the germline ends. The germline V gene has CDR1 SEHNR and CDR2 FQNEAQ (reference sequence). This CDR3 has 11 amino acids. CDR3 protein: CASRPLYGYTF. The CDR3 nucleotides are TGTGCCAGCAGGCCCCTCTACGGCTACACCTTC.

This chain joins TRBV18 and TRBJ2-7; 9 bases are shared with TRBD1. The CDR3 contains 17 residues. In germline, CDR1 is KGHSH, CDR2 LQKENI. The J segment lost 5 bases and the V segment lost 0 bases, leaving 11 bases of the junction unmatched. The CDR3 loop reads CASSPPNVGTGFHEQYF. The CDR3, as DNA: TGTGCCAGCTCACCACCCAACGTCGGGACAGGGTTCCACGAGCAGTACTTC.

This rearrangement joins TRBV28 to TRBJ1-6; 8 nucleotides line up with TRBD1. This CDR3 contains 14 residues. CDR1 is MDHEN and CDR2 is SYDVKM in the germline V gene. V shed 3 bases and J 10 bases; nucleotides not matched to a gene: 5. CDR3 in amino acids: CASSLQGAGSPLHF. CDR3 DNA sequence: TGTGCCAGCAGTTTGCAGGGGGCGGGATCACCCCTCCACTTT.

This clone has only a few counts. This sequence joins TRBV6-5 and TRBJ2-7; 11 nucleotides align to TRBD2. CDR1 is MNHEY, CDR2 SVGAGI, per germline. The junction had 3 bases not matched to a gene; V was cut back by 0 bases and J by 5 bases. This CDR3 is 15 amino acids long. The CDR3 sequence is CASSYSSGGAHEQYF. The CDR3 bases are TGTGCCAGCAGTTACTCTAGCGGGGGGGCCCACGAGCAGTACTTC.

The chain is built from TRBV11-2 and TRBJ1-2, with TRBD1 identical over 9 bases. With V trimmed by 4 bases and J by 3 bases, 3 bases remained unmatched. Germline CDR1 reads SGHAT; CDR2 reads FQNNGV. CDR3 length: 14 residues. CDR3 sequence (DNA): TGTGCCAGCAGCTCCGGACAGGGGCACTATGGCTACACCTTC. Translated: CASSSGQGHYGYTF.

There are a few counts of this clone. The chain couples TRBV20-1 to TRBJ1-4, with D unclear. The V gene's germline CDR1 is DFQATT and CDR2 SNEGSKA (reference sequence). The CDR3 covers 13 residues. The V end was cut by 3 bases, the J end by 1 base, with 6 bases between. The CDR3 nucleotides read TGCAGTGCTAGTCGGGTAACTAATGAAAAACTGTTTTTT. Protein: CSASRVTNEKLFF.

This chain connects TRBV5-1 to TRBJ2-1, with D uncertain. This CDR3 has 13 residues. The ends were cut back, 6 bases at V and 1 base at J, with 8 bases in the middle. Germline V gives CDR1 SGHRS, CDR2 YFSETQ. CDR3 sequence: CASTPKSYNEQFF. In DNA form, the CDR3 reads TGCGCCAGCACCCCTAAATCCTACAATGAGCAGTTCTTC.

DNA for the CDR3: TGTGCCAGTAGTCGACAGGTCCTCTATGGCTACACCTTC. This sequence encodes CASSRQVLYGYTF. This chain connects TRBV19 to TRBJ1-2, with D possibly matching TRBD1 (6 bases). CDR1 and CDR2 from the germline V gene are LNHDA and SQIVND (reference sequence). The CDR3 covers 13 residues. V lost 5 bases and J 4 bases, leaving 11 bases between the germline ends.

This chain joins TRBV19 and TRBJ1-1, with D unclear. The CDR3 covers 14 residues. Trimming left V 4 bases short and J 0 bases short, with 9 bases between. CDR1 is LNHDA, CDR2 SQIVND, per germline (reference sequence). The CDR3 reads CASSKGALNTEAFF. The CDR3 region has the DNA TGTGCCAGTAGTAAGGGAGCCTTGAACACTGAAGCTTTCTTT.

The rearrangement links TRBV4-2 to TRBJ2-7, with a weak D call TRBD2 (7 bases). CDR1 is LGHNA, CDR2 YNFKEQ, per germline. The V gene lost 1 base and the J gene lost 1 base, with 14 bases spanning the gap. The CDR3 is 16 amino acids. The CDR3 loop is CASSQAGDYQSYEQYF. In DNA form, the CDR3 reads TGTGCCAGCAGCCAAGCAGGGGACTACCAGTCCTACGAGCAGTACTTC.

The rearrangement uses TRBV24-1 and TRBJ1-1, with TRBD1 identical over 9 bases. The junction had 4 bases not matched to a gene; V was cut back by 4 bases and J by 5 bases. The V gene's germline CDR1 is KGHDR and CDR2 SFDVKD. The CDR3 length is 14 residues. CDR3 nucleotides: TGTGCCACCAGTGACCGGGGACAGGGAACTGAAGCTTTCTTT. This codes for CATSDRGQGTEAFF.

The rearrangement uses TRBV27 and TRBJ1-1; D possibly corresponds to TRBD1 (5 bases). Germline CDR1 and CDR2: MNHEY and SMNVEV (reference sequence). Deletions cut 6 bases from V and 2 bases from J, with 10 bases between. The CDR3 length is 13 residues. Written as DNA, the CDR3 is TGTGCCAGCAGGAGACAGACTAACACTGAAGCTTTCTTT. Amino acids: CASRRQTNTEAFF.

J is TRBJ2-5 and V is TRBV14, with D perhaps matching TRBD1 (7 bases). The V end lost 4 bases, the J end lost 5 bases, and 8 bases lay between the germline ends. The CDR3 is 12 amino acids. Germline V CDR1 and CDR2: SGHDN, FVKESK. Written as DNA, the CDR3 is TGTGCCAGCAGCCCAGGGGGGGAGACCCAGTACTTC. The encoded protein is CASSPGGETQYF.

The rearrangement links TRBV6-2 or TRBV6-3 to TRBJ2-1; D not certain. Germline CDR1 MNHEY, CDR2 SVGEGT. V was pared by 5 bases and J by 8 bases, with 7 bases between. The CDR3 loop spans 11 amino acids. The CDR3: CASSRVHEQFF. The CDR3 DNA reads as TGTGCCAGCAGTAGAGTTCATGAGCAGTTCTTC.

The chain couples TRBV5-5 to TRBJ1-1; unclear D gene. Germline loops: CDR1 SGHKS, CDR2 YYEKEE (reference sequence). Between the trimmed V and J ends, which lost 1 base and 5 bases, there was a span of 3 bases. The CDR3 totals 11 residues. In DNA form, the CDR3 reads TGTGCCAGCAGCTTGATAACTGAAGCTTTCTTT. This sequence encodes CASSLITEAFF.